This T cell receptor (beta chain) is from a study of CD8 T cells in Susac syndrome. Negative isolation was used for CD8+ and CD4+ T cells, and FACS enrichment was applied to TEMRA cells. Trimming left V 5 bases short and J 0 bases short, with 14 bases between. CDR1 is MNHEY, CDR2 SMNVEV, per germline (reference sequence). The CDR3 contains 15 residues. RNA, at about 0.45 to 1 ug, was reverse transcribed with random hexamers. Amplification of TCR beta CDR3 across 54 Vbeta and 13 Jbeta was performed with immunoSEQ multiplex PCR. TCRdb analysed the immunoSEQ multiplex PCR reads with MiXCR anew, one entry per CDR3 protein. Of 250,000 to 350,000 distinct CDR3 sequences listed, roughly 84% are singletons.

This receptor was obtained from a human donor with multiple sclerosis. V and J are TRBV27 and TRBJ2-7, with a weak D call TRBD1 (5 bases). Sequencing was done on a sample of CD8+ T cells from PBMCs. The CDR3 DNA sequence: TGTGCCAGCAGTCTCCGCGGACATTACTCCTACGAGCAGTACTTC. Translating gives CASSLRGHYSYEQYF.